These T cell receptor beta chains were read from a single sample in a study of shared clonotypes between healthy human individuals. TCRdb keeps only in-frame clones here, not all; method: immunoSEQ multiplex PCR. This table holds around 500,000 clones, around three quarters found once. The specimen was PBMCs. These receptors were obtained from a woman aged 40 to 49 in good health. Some clones in this sample may be carry-over from other donors' samples. The CDR3 runs from the conserved cysteine through the conserved F or W. D genes are given only for firm matches. Rows may omit the clone size; those that give it use once, few, many or a size class.

v_gene	d_gene	abundance	j_gene	CDR3aa	CDR3nt
TRBV28	NA	NA	TRBJ2-1	CASSFGGYNEQFF	TGTGCCAGCAGTTTCGGCGGCTACAATGAGCAGTTCTTC
TRBV5-4	TRBD2	NA	TRBJ2-3	CASSFLAATRADTQYF	TGTGCCAGCAGCTTTCTAGCGGCCACGCGCGCAGATACGCAGTATTTT
TRBV5-3	NA	NA	TRBJ2-7	CARRNRRPGDAHYEQYF	TGTGCCAGAAGGAATCGGAGGCCTGGGGATGCTCACTACGAGCAGTACTTC
TRBV5-4	NA	NA	TRBJ2-3	CASSLDSTRDTQYF	TGTGCCAGCAGCTTGGACTCGACGAGGGATACGCAGTATTTT
TRBV30	TRBD2	NA	TRBJ2-1	CAWSTSVEYNEQFF	TGTGCCTGGAGTACTAGCGTCGAGTACAATGAGCAGTTCTTC
TRBV29-1	NA	NA	TRBJ2-3	CSVAQGGTDTQYF	TGCAGCGTTGCTCAGGGAGGCACAGATACGCAGTATTTT
TRBV7-2	TRBD1	once	TRBJ1-5	CASSSRTGGDQPQHF	TGTGCCAGCAGCTCCCGGACAGGGGGGGATCAGCCCCAGCATTTT
TRBV30	TRBD1	NA	TRBJ1-1	CAWTRDRATEAFF	TGTGCCTGGACAAGGGACAGGGCAACTGAAGCTTTCTTT
TRBV5-4	TRBD2	NA	TRBJ2-5	CASSLGGGGSETQYF	TGTGCCAGCAGCCTAGGCGGGGGGGGCTCTGAGACCCAGTACTTC
TRBV7-9	NA	NA	TRBJ1-4	CASSLQGKEKLFF	TGTGCCAGCAGCTTACAGGGGAAAGAAAAACTGTTTTTT
TRBV28	NA	NA	TRBJ2-1	CASSLLRGDGYNEQFF	TGTGCCAGCAGTTTATTGCGGGGTGACGGGTACAATGAGCAGTTCTTC
TRBV5-1	NA	NA	TRBJ2-7	CASSFGETYEQYF	TGCGCCAGCAGCTTTGGGGAAACCTACGAGCAGTACTTC
TRBV19	NA	NA	TRBJ2-7	CASSINGGRAYEQYF	TGTGCCAGTAGTATTAACGGAGGCCGTGCCTACGAGCAGTACTTC
TRBV9	NA	NA	TRBJ1-2	CASSPSGGITNYGYTF	TGTGCCAGCAGCCCCTCGGGGGGGATTACTAACTATGGCTACACCTTC
TRBV25-1	NA	NA	TRBJ1-1	CASSLGAEGTEAFF	TGTGCCAGCAGCCTCGGGGCCGAGGGCACTGAAGCTTTCTTT
TRBV5-6	NA	NA	TRBJ1-1	CASSLISTSTEAFF	TGTGCCAGCAGCTTGATCAGCACTAGCACTGAAGCTTTCTTT
TRBV28	NA	NA	TRBJ2-3	CASSRGTDTQYF	TGTGCCAGCAGTCGGGGCACAGATACGCAGTATTTT
TRBV6-5	NA	few	TRBJ1-3	CASSLRWSSGNTIYF	TGTGCCAGCAGCTTACGATGGAGCTCTGGAAACACCATATATTTT
TRBV19	NA	NA	TRBJ1-1	CASSLQGNTEAFF	TGTGCCAGTAGCCTACAGGGGAACACTGAAGCTTTCTTT
TRBV5-4	NA	NA	TRBJ2-3	CASNPPGGSADTQYF	TGCGCCAGCAACCCTCCGGGGGGCAGCGCAGATACGCAGTATTTT
TRBV28	TRBD2	once	TRBJ2-1	CASSAGGSYNEQFF	TGTGCCAGCAGCGCGGGGGGCTCCTACAATGAGCAGTTCTTC
TRBV20-1	NA	NA	TRBJ2-1	CSVRRTSEQFF	TGCAGTGTGCGAAGAACCAGTGAGCAGTTCTTC
TRBV4-2	NA	NA	TRBJ2-7	CASSQGAPAASEQYF	TGTGCCAGCAGCCAAGGGGCCCCAGCTGCCTCAGAGCAGTACTTC
TRBV11-3	TRBD2	NA	TRBJ2-1	CASSLDGGLANEQFF	TGTGCCAGCAGCTTAGATGGGGGACTAGCAAATGAGCAGTTCTTC
TRBV29-1	TRBD2	once	TRBJ2-2	CSARLAGRNTGELFF	TGCAGCGCCCGACTAGCGGGTCGGAACACCGGGGAGCTGTTTTTT
TRBV28	NA	few	TRBJ1-1	CASSPTAPVKGVTEAFF	TGTGCCAGCAGTCCGACTGCCCCGGTCAAGGGGGTGACTGAAGCTTTCTTT
TRBV15	TRBD1	NA	TRBJ2-3	CATSNTGGASDTQYF	TGTGCCACCAGCAACACAGGGGGCGCATCAGATACGCAGTATTTT
TRBV7-9	TRBD2	once	TRBJ2-3	CASSSSRGEAGTDTQYF	TGTGCCAGCAGCTCTAGCCGGGGGGAAGCGGGCACAGATACGCAGTATTTT
TRBV28	NA	few	TRBJ2-5	CASTPSRGRETQYF	TGTGCCAGCACCCCTAGTCGGGGACGAGAGACCCAGTACTTC
TRBV6-1	NA	NA	TRBJ2-7	CASASGFSYEQYF	TGTGCCAGCGCCAGCGGTTTCTCCTACGAGCAGTACTTC
TRBV9	NA	once	TRBJ2-6	CASSAQQGLSGANVLTF	TGTGCCAGCAGCGCGCAACAGGGTCTCTCTGGGGCCAACGTCCTGACTTTC
TRBV29-1	TRBD2	NA	TRBJ2-1	CSALGLAGVSEQFF	TGCAGCGCCCTGGGGCTAGCGGGAGTGAGTGAGCAGTTCTTC
TRBV9	NA	NA	TRBJ1-1	CASSDGTNTEAFF	TGTGCCAGCAGCGATGGGACGAACACTGAAGCTTTCTTT
TRBV27	NA	NA	TRBJ1-4	CASSFATGYNEKLFF	TGTGCCAGCAGTTTTGCCACAGGGTACAATGAAAAACTGTTTTTT
TRBV7-9	NA	NA	TRBJ1-4	CASSSPSGGREKLFF	TGTGCCAGCAGCTCCCCTTCCGGGGGACGAGAAAAACTGTTTTTT
TRBV4-2	NA	NA	TRBJ1-1	CASSLGGHPYTEAFF	TGTGCCAGCAGCTTGGGAGGACACCCATACACTGAAGCTTTCTTT
TRBV2	TRBD2	NA	TRBJ2-5	CASSPRTSGSVQETQYF	TGTGCCAGCAGCCCACGGACTAGCGGGAGTGTTCAAGAGACCCAGTACTTC
TRBV18	NA	NA	TRBJ1-2	CASSPDWVNYGYTF	TGTGCCAGCTCACCAGACTGGGTTAACTATGGCTACACCTTC
TRBV10-3	NA	NA	TRBJ2-2	CAISDQENTGELFF	TGTGCCATCAGTGACCAGGAAAACACCGGGGAGCTGTTTTTT
TRBV6-6	TRBD1	NA	TRBJ2-7	CASSATGSYYEQYF	TGTGCCAGCAGTGCGACAGGGAGCTACTACGAGCAGTACTTC
TRBV10-3	NA	NA	TRBJ1-3	CATKEGGGPGNTIYF	TGTGCCACTAAAGAGGGCGGGGGTCCCGGAAACACCATATATTTT
TRBV27	TRBD2	NA	TRBJ2-7	CVSSLTGLARHYEQYF	TGTGTCAGCAGTCTGACGGGACTAGCGAGACATTACGAGCAGTACTTC
TRBV7-9	NA	once	TRBJ2-4	CASSLDGTPRNIQYF	TGTGCCAGCAGCTTAGACGGGACACCCAGAAACATTCAGTACTTC
TRBV5-1	TRBD1	once	TRBJ2-1	CASSPDATGSHNEQFF	TGCGCCAGCAGCCCCGATGCGACAGGGTCCCACAATGAGCAGTTCTTC
TRBV6-5	NA	NA	TRBJ1-4	CASSYSRGDWEKLFF	TGTGCCAGCAGTTACAGTCGCGGGGACTGGGAAAAACTGTTTTTT
TRBV5-1	TRBD2	NA	TRBJ2-3	CASSPRTSGNTDTQYF	TGCGCCAGCAGCCCCCGGACTAGCGGGAACACAGATACGCAGTATTTT
TRBV7-9	NA	NA	TRBJ1-3	CASSLGNTIYF	TGTGCCAGCAGCTTAGGAAACACCATATATTTT
TRBV11-2	NA	NA	TRBJ2-7	CASSFGGHEQYF	TGTGCCAGCAGCTTTGGTGGCCACGAGCAGTACTTC
TRBV6-5	NA	once	TRBJ2-7	CASSYGRRTYEQYF	TGTGCCAGCAGTTACGGGCGGAGGACTTACGAGCAGTACTTC
TRBV12-5	NA	NA	TRBJ2-3	CASGLGDLNYTDTQYF	TGTGCTAGTGGTTTGGGGGATCTCAATTACACAGATACGCAGTATTTT
TRBV29-1	TRBD1	few	TRBJ1-2	CSVAVTGGDGYTF	TGCAGCGTTGCCGTGACAGGGGGCGATGGCTACACCTTC
TRBV5-1	NA	NA	TRBJ2-2	CASMGTGELFF	TGCGCCAGCATGGGTACCGGGGAGCTGTTTTTT